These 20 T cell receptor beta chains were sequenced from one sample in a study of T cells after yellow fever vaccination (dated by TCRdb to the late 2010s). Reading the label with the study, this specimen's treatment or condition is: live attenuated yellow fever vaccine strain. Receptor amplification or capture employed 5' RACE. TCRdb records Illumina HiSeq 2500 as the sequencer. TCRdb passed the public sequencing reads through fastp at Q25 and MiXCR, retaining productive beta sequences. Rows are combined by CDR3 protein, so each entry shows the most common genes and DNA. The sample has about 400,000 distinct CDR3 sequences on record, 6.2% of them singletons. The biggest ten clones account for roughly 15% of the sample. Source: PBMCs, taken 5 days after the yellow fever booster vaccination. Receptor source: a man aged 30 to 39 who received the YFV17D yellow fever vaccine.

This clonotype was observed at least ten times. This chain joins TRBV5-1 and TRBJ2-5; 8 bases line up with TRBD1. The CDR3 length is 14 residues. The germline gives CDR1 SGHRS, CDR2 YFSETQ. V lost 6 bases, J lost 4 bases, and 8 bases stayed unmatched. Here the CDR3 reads CASKNTGTGETQYF. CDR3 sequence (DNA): TGCGCCAGCAAGAACACCGGGACAGGAGAGACCCAGTACTTC.

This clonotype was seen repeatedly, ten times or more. The CDR3 coding sequence is TGCAGCGTGGGCGGGACGGAGTACAATGAGCAGTTCTTC. Translation gives CSVGGTEYNEQFF. This chain connects TRBV29-1 to TRBJ2-1; D is perhaps TRBD2 (6 bases). The CDR3 is made up of 13 amino acids. V was cut by 6 bases and J by 4 bases, with 13 bases left in between. Germline assignment: CDR1 SQVTM and CDR2 ANQGSEA.

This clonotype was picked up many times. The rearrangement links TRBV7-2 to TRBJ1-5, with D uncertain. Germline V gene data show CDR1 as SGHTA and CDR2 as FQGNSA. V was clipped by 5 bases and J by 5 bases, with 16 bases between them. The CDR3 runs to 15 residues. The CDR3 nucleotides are TGTGCCAGCAGCCCCCCGACCGTTACGGATCAGCCCCAGCATTTT. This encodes CASSPPTVTDQPQHF.

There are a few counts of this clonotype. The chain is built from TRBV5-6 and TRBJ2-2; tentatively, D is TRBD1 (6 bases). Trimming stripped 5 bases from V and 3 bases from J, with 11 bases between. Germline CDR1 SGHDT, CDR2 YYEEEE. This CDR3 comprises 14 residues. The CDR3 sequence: CASRPTGHTGELFF. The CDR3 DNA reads TGTGCCAGCAGACCCACAGGGCACACCGGGGAGCTGTTTTTT.

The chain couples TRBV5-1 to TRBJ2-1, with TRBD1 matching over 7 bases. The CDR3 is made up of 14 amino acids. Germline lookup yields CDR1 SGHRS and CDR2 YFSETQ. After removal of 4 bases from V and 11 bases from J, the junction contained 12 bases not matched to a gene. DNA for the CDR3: TGCGCCAGCAGCCAAGGGGACAGCAGTACCAAGCAGTTCTTC. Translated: CASSQGDSSTKQFF.

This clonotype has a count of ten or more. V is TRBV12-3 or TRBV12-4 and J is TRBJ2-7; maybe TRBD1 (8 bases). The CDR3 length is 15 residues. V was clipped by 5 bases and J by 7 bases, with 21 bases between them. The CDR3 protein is CASSRITGGGGEQYF. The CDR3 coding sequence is TGTGCCAGCAGTCGAATAACAGGGGGAGGGGGTGAGCAGTACTTC.

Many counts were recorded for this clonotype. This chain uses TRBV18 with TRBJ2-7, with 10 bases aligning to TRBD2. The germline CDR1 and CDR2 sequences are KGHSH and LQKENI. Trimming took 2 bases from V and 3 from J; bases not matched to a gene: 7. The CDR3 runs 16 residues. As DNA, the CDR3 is TGTGCCAGCTCACCATCCCTAGCGGGAGAGTTCTACGAGCAGTACTTC. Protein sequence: CASSPSLAGEFYEQYF.

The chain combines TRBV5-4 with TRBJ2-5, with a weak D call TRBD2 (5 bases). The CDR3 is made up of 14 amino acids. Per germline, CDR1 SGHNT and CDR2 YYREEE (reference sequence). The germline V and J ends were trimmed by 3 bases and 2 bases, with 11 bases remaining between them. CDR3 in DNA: TGTGCCAGCAGCTCCGGACTGACTCAAGAGACCCAGTACTTC. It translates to CASSSGLTQETQYF.

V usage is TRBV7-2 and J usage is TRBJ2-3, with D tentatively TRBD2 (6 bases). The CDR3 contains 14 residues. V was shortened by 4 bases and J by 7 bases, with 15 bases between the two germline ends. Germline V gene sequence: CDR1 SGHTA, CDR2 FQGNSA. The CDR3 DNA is TGTGCCAGCAGCTGGGGGACTCCGATGAATACGCAGTATTTT. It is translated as CASSWGTPMNTQYF.

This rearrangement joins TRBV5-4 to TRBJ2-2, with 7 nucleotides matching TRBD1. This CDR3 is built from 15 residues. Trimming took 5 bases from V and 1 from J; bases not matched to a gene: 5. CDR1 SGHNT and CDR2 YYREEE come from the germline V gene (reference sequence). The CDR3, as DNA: TGTGCCAGCAGTCCTCCAGGGGGGAACACCGGGGAGCTGTTTTTT. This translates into CASSPPGGNTGELFF.

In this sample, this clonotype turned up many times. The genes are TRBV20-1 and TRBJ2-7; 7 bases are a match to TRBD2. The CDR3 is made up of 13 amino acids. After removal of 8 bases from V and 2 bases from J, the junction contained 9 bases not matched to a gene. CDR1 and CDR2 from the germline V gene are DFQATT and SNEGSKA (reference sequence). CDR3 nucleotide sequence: TGCAGTACGACCCCTAGCGGACCCTACGAGCAGTACTTC. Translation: CSTTPSGPYEQYF.

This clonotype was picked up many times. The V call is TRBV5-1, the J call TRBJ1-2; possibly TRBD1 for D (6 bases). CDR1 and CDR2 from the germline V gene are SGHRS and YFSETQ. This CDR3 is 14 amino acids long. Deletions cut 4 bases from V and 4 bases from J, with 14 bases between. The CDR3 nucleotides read TGCGCCAGCAGCGGACCGACAGGCACCTATGGCTACACCTTC. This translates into CASSGPTGTYGYTF.

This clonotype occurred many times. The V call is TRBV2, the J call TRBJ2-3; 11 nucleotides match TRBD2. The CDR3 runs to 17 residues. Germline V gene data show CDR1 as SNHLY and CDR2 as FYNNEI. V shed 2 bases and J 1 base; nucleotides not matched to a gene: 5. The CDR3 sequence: CASSEMVLAGGTDTQYF. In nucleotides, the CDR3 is TGTGCCAGCAGTGAAATGGTACTAGCGGGGGGCACAGATACGCAGTATTTT.

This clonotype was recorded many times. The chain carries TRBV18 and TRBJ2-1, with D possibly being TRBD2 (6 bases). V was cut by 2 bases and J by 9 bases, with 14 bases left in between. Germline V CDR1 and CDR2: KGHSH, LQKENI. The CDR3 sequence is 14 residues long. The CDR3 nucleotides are TGTGCCAGCTCACCAGACGACCTTAGCGGTGAGCAGTTCTTC. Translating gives CASSPDDLSGEQFF.

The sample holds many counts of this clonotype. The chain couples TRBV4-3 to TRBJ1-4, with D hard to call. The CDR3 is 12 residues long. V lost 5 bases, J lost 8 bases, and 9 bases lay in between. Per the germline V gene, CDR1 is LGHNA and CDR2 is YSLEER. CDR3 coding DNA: TGCGCCAGCAGCTCCGGGAGGGAAAAACTGTTTTTT. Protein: CASSSGREKLFF.

The CDR3 loop is CASSFAGMNTEAFF. In DNA form, the CDR3 reads TGTGCCAGCAGCTTCGCAGGGATGAACACTGAAGCTTTCTTT. The rearrangement joins TRBV7-2 to TRBJ1-1; D is possibly TRBD1 (5 bases). There are 14 residues in the CDR3. Germline lookup yields CDR1 SGHTA and CDR2 FQGNSA. V was trimmed by 3 bases and J by 0 bases, leaving 8 bases between them.

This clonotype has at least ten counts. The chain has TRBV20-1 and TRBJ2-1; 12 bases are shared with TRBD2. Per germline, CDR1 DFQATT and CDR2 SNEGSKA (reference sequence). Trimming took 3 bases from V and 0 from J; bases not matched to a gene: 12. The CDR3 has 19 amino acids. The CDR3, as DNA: TGCAGTGCTAGTGGACTAGCGGGAACGAAAACTTACTCCTACAATGAGCAGTTCTTC. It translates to CSASGLAGTKTYSYNEQFF.

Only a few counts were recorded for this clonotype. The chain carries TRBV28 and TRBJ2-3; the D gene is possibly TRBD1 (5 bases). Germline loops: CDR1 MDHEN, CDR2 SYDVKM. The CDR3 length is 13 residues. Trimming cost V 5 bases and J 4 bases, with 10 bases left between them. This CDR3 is CASSQMGPDTQYF. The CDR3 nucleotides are TGTGCCAGCAGTCAAATGGGGCCAGATACGCAGTATTTT.

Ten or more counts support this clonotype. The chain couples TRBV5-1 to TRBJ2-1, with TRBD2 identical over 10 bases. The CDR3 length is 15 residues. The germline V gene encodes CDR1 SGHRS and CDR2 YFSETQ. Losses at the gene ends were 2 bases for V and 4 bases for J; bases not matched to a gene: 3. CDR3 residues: CASSFRTSGYNEQFF. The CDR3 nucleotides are TGCGCCAGCAGCTTTAGGACTAGCGGATACAATGAGCAGTTCTTC.

The CDR3 DNA follows: TGCGCCAGCAGTCGATCTCCGGCGGGCAACCCGAATGAGCAGTTCTTC. It codes for CASSRSPAGNPNEQFF. This sequence joins TRBV5-1 and TRBJ2-1; possible D gene TRBD2, 5 bases. In germline, CDR1 is SGHRS, CDR2 YFSETQ. The CDR3 is 16 residues long. V shed 5 bases and J shed 7 bases, with 22 bases lying between them.